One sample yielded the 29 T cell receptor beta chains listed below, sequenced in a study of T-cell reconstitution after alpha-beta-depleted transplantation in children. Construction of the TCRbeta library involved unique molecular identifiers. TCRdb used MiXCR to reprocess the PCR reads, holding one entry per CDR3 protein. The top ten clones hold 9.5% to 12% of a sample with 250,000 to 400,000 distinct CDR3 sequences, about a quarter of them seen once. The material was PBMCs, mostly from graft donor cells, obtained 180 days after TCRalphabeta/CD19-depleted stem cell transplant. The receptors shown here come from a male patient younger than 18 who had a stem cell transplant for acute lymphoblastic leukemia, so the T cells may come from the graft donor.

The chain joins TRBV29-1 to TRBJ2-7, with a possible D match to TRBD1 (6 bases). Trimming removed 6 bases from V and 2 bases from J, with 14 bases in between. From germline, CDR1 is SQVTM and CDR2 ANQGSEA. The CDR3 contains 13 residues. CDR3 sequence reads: CSVEDRSPYEQYF. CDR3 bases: TGCAGCGTGGAGGACAGAAGCCCCTACGAGCAGTACTTC.

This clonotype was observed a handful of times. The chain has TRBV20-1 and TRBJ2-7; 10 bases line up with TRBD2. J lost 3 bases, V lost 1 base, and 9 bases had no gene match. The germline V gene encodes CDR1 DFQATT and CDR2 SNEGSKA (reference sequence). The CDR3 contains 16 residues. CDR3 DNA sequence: TGCAGTGCTAGAGGAAAGGAGCGGGAGGGCCTCTACGAGCAGTACTTC. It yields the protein CSARGKEREGLYEQYF.

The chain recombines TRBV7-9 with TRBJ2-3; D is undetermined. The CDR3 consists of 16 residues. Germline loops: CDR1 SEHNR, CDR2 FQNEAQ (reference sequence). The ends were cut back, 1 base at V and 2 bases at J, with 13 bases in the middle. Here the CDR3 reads CASSLGFGSDTDTQYF. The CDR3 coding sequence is TGTGCCAGCAGCTTAGGCTTTGGCTCCGACACAGATACGCAGTATTTT.

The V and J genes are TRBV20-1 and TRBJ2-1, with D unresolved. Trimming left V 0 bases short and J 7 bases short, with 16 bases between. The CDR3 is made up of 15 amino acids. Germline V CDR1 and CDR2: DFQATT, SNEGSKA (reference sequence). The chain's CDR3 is CSARDLALGGNEQFF. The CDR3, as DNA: TGCAGTGCTAGAGATCTCGCGTTGGGTGGGAATGAGCAGTTCTTC.

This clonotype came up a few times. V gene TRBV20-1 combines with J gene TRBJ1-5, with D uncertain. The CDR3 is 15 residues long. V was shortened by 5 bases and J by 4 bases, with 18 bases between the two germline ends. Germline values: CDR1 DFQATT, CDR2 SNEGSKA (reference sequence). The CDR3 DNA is TGCAGTGCTTTTTCGCCTCGGGGTGGAAATCAGCCCCAGCATTTT. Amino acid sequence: CSAFSPRGGNQPQHF.

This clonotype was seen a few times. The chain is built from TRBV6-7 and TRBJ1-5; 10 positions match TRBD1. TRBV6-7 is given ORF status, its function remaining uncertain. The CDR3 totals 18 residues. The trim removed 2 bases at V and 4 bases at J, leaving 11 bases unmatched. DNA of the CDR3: TGTGCCAGCAGTTACGGAGGGGACAGGGGAGGTTTAAATCAGCCCCAGCATTTT. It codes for CASSYGGDRGGLNQPQHF.

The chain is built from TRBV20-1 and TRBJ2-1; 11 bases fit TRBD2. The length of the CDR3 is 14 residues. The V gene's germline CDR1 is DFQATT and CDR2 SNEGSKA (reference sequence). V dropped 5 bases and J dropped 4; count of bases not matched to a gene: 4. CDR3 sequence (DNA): TGCAGTGCTCCCGGGACTAGCGGTTACAATGAGCAGTTCTTC. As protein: CSAPGTSGYNEQFF.

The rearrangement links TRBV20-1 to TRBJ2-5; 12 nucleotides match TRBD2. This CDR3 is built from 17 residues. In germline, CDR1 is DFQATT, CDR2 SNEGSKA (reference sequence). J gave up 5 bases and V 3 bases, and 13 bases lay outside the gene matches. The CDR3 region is CSARVLAGGPSWETQYF. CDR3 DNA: TGCAGTGCTAGGGTCCTAGCGGGAGGGCCCTCGTGGGAGACCCAGTACTTC.

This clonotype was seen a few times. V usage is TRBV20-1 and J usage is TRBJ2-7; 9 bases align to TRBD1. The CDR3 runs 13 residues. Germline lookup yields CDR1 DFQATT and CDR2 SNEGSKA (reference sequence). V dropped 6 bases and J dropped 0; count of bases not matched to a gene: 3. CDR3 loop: CSAGDRVSYEQYF. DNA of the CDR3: TGCAGTGCGGGGGACAGGGTCTCCTACGAGCAGTACTTC.

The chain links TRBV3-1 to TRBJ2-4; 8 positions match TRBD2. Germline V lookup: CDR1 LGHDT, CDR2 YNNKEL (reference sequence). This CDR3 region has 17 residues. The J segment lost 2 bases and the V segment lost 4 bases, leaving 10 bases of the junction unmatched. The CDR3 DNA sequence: TGTGCCAGCAGCCCTATACTAGCGGTGGAGTCCAAAAACATTCAGTACTTC. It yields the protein CASSPILAVESKNIQYF. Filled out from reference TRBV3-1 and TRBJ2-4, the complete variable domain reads DTAVSQTPKYLVTQMGNDKSIKCEQNLGHDTMYWYKQDSKKFLKIMFSYNNKELIINETVPNRFSPKSPDKAHLNLHINSLELGDSAVYFCASSPILAVESKNIQYFGAGTRLSVL.

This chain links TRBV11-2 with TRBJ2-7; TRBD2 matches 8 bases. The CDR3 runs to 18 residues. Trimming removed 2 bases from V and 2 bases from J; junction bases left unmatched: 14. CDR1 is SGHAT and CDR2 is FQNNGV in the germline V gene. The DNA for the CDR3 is TGTGCCAGCAGCTTACCCCCAAGGGTAGCGGGGACGACCTACGAGCAGTACTTC. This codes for CASSLPPRVAGTTYEQYF. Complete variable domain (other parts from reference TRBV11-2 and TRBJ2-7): EAGVAQSPRYKIIEKRQSVAFWCNPISGHATLYWYQQILGQGPKLLIQFQNNGVVDDSQLPKDRFSAERLKGVDSTLKIQPAKLEDSAVYLCASSLPPRVAGTTYEQYFGPGTRLTVT.

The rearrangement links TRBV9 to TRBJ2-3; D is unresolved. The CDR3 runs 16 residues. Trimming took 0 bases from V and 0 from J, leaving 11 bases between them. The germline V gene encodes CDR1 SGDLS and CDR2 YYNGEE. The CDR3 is CASSVEAHLSTDTQYF. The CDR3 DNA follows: TGTGCCAGCAGCGTAGAAGCGCACCTGAGCACAGATACGCAGTATTTT.

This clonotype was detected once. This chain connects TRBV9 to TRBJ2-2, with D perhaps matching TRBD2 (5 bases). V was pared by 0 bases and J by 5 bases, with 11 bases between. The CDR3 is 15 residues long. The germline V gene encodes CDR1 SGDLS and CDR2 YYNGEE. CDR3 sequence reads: CASSVGSGWTGELFF. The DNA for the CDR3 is TGTGCCAGCAGCGTAGGAAGCGGTTGGACCGGGGAGCTGTTTTTT.

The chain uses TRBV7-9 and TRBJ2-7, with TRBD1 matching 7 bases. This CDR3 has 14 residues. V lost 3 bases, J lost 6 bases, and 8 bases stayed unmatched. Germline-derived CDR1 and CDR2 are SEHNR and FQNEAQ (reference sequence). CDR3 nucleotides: TGTGCCAGCAGCTTTTTGGCGACAGGGCCCGAGCAGTACTTC. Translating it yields CASSFLATGPEQYF.

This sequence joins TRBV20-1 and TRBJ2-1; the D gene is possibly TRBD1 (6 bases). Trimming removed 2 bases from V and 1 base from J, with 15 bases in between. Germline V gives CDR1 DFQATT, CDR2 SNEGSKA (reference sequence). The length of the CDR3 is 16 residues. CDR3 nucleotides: TGCAGTGCTAGAATTAGGACAGCGGCTTCCTACAATGAGCAGTTCTTC. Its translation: CSARIRTAASYNEQFF.

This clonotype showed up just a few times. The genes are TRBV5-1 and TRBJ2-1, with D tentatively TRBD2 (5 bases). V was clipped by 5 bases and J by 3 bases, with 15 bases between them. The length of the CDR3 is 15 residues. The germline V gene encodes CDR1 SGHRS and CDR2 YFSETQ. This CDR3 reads CASRMRELIYNEQFF. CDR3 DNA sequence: TGCGCCAGCAGGATGAGGGAACTGATCTACAATGAGCAGTTCTTC.

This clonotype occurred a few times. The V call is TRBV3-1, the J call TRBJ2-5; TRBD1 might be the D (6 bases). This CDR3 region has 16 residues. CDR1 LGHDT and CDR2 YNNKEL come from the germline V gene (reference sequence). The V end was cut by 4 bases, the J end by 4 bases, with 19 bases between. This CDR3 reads CASSPGDWGWGETQYF. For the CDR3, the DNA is TGTGCCAGCAGCCCAGGGGATTGGGGGTGGGGAGAGACCCAGTACTTC.

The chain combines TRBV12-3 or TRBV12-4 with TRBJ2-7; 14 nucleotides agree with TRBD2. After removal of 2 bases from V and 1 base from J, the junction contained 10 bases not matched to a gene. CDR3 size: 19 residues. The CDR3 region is CASSLTWGLAGASSYEQYF. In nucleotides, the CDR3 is TGTGCCAGCAGTTTAACCTGGGGACTAGCGGGAGCATCATCCTACGAGCAGTACTTC.

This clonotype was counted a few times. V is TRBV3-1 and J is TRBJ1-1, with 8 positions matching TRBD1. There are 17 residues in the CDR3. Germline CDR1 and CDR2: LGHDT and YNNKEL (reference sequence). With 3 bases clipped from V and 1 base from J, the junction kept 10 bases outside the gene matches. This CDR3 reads CASSHMDRAQGNTEAFF. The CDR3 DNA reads TGTGCCAGCAGCCACATGGACAGGGCCCAGGGGAACACTGAAGCTTTCTTT.

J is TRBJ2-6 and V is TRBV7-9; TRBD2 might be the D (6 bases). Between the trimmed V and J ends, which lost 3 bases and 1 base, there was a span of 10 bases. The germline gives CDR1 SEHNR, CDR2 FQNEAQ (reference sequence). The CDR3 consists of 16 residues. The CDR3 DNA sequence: TGTGCCAGCAGCTTTGGTCGGGGGTCTGGGGCCAACGTCCTGACTTTC. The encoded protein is CASSFGRGSGANVLTF.

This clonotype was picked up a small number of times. Here the CDR3 DNA reads TGTGCCAGCAGTTTCAATAGCGGGAGGTCAACCTACGAGCAGTACTTC. The encoded protein is CASSFNSGRSTYEQYF. V and J are TRBV12-3 or TRBV12-4 and TRBJ2-7; 10 nucleotides align to TRBD2. V lost 3 bases, J lost 2 bases, and 7 bases stayed unmatched. The CDR3 extends over 16 amino acids.

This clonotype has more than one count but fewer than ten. CDR3 sequence (DNA): TGTGCCATCAGTGCTTGGCCGTTGGGGTCCTCATACACCATATATTTT. Translated, it gives CAISAWPLGSSYTIYF. This chain connects TRBV10-3 to TRBJ1-3; D gene uncertain. Germline-derived CDR1 and CDR2 are ENHRY and SYGVKD. The CDR3 runs 16 residues. Trimming took off 4 bases at V and 8 bases at J, with 21 bases between the two ends.

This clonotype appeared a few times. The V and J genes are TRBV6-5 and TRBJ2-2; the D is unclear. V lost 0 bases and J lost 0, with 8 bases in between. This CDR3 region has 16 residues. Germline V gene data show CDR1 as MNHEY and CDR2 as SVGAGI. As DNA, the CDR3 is TGTGCCAGCAGTTACTCGTGGGCCTCGAACACCGGGGAGCTGTTTTTT. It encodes CASSYSWASNTGELFF.

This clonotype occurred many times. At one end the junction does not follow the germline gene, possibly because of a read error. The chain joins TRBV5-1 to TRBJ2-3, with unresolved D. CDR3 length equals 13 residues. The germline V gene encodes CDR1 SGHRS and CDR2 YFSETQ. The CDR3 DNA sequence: TGTGCCAGCAGCTCCCCAGGCACAGATACGCAGTATTTT. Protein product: CASSSPGTDTQYF.

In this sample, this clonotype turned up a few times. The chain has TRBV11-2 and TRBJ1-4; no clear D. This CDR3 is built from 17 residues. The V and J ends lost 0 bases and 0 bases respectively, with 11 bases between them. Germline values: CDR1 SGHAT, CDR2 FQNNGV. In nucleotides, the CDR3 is TGTGCCAGCAGCTTAGAAGGGTGGAGTGCAACTAATGAAAAACTGTTTTTT. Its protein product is CASSLEGWSATNEKLFF.

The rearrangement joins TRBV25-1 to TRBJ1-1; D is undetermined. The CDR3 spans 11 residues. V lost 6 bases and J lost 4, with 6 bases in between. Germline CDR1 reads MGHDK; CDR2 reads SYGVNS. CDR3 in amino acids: CASSHSTEAFF. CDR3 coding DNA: TGTGCCAGCAGCCACAGCACTGAAGCTTTCTTT.

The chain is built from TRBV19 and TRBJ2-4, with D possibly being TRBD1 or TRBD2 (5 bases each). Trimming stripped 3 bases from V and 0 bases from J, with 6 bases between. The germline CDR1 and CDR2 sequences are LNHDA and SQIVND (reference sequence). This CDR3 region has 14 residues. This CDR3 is CASSIGGAKNIQYF. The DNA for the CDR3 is TGTGCCAGTAGTATTGGGGGAGCCAAAAACATTCAGTACTTC.

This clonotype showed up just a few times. The CDR3, as DNA: TGCGCCAGCAGCTTGGGACAGGGACGGGGGATATACGAGCAGTACTTC. Translation: CASSLGQGRGIYEQYF. The rearrangement links TRBV5-1 to TRBJ2-7; D is perhaps TRBD1 (7 bases). The V gene's germline CDR1 is SGHRS and CDR2 YFSETQ. The V and J ends lost 0 bases and 4 bases respectively, with 17 bases between them. This CDR3 region has 16 residues.

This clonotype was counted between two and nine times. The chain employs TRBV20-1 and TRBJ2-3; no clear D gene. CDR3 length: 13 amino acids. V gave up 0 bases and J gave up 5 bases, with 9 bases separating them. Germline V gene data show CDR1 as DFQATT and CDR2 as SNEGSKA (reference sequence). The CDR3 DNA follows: TGCAGTGCTAGAGATCGGCTGGGAGATACGCAGTATTTT. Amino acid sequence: CSARDRLGDTQYF.